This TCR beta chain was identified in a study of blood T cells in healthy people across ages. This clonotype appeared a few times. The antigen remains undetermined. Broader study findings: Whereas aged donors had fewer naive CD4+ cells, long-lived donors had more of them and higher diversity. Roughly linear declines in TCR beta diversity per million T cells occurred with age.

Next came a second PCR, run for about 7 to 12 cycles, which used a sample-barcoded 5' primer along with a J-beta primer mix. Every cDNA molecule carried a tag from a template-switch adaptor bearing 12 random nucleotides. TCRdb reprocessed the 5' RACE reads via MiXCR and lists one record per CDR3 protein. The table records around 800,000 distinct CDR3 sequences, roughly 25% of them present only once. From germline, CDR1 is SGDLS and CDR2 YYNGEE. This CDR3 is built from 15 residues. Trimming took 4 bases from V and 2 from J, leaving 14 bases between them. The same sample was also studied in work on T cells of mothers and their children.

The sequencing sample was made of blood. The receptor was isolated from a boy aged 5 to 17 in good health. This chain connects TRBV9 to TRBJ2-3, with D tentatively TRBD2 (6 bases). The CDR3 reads CASSPTDYFTDTQYF. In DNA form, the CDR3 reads TGTGCCAGCAGCCCCACGGACTATTTCACAGATACGCAGTATTTT.